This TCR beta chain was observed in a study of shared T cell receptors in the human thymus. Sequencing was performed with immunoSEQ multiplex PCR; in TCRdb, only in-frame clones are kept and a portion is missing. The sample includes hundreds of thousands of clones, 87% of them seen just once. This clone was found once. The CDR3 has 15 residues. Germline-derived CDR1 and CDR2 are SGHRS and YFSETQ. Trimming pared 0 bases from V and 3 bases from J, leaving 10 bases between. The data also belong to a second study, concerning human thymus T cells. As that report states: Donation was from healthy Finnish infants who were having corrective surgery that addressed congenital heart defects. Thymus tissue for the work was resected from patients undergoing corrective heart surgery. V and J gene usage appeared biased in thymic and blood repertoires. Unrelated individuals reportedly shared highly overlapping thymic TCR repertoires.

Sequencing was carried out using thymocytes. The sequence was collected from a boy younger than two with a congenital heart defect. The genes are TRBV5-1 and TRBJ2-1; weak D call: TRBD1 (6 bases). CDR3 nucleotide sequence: TGCGCCAGCAGCTTGGCCGGACAGAACTACAATGAGCAGTTCTTC. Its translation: CASSLAGQNYNEQFF.